What follows are 10 T cell receptor beta chains derived from one specimen sequenced in a study of blood T cell repertoires in COVID-19. Libraries were prepared by immunoSEQ multiplex PCR; TCRdb keeps only in-frame clonotypes and omits some of them. Here the sample spans under 350,000 clones, less than 90% being singletons. Material for sequencing was peripheral blood. These receptors all stem from a man between 60 and 75 years old who had recovered from COVID-19.

This chain connects TRBV3-1 (or the pseudogene TRBV3-2) to TRBJ2-1; TRBD2 matches at 7 bases. The V segment lost 7 bases and the J segment 5 bases; nucleotides outside the gene matches: 17. The CDR3 has 17 amino acids. Germline V gene data show CDR1 as LGHDT and CDR2 as YNNKEL (reference sequence). CDR3: CASIGGPPGLGNNEQFF. CDR3 in DNA: TGTGCCAGCATCGGTGGCCCGCCCGGACTAGGAAACAATGAGCAGTTCTTC.

This clone was counted a few times. Here the CDR3 DNA reads TGTGCCAGCAGCCGGACTGGACAGGCCAATTCACCCCTCCACTTT. Protein: CASSRTGQANSPLHF. The V call is TRBV5-4, the J call TRBJ1-6; 7 nucleotides align to TRBD1. V trimming: 4 bases; J trimming: 7 bases; junction bases outside the gene matches: 8. Germline assignment: CDR1 SGHNT and CDR2 YYREEE (reference sequence). The CDR3 runs to 15 residues.

The chain uses TRBV7-6 and TRBJ2-1; 9 nucleotides agree with TRBD2. This CDR3 contains 15 residues. V lost 2 bases to trimming and J lost 8 bases; unmatched junction nucleotides: 7. Per germline, CDR1 SGHVS and CDR2 FNYEAQ. The CDR3 DNA reads as TGTGCCAGCAGCTTAATAGCGGGAGTTGGCGATGAGCAGTTCTTC. This gives the protein CASSLIAGVGDEQFF. Combining the CDR3 with reference TRBV7-6 and TRBJ2-1 gives the whole variable domain GAGVSQSPRYKVTKRGQDVALRCDPISGHVSLYWYRQALGQGPEFLTYFNYEAQQDKSGLPNDRFSAERPEGSISTLTIQRTEQRDSAMYRCASSLIAGVGDEQFFGPGTRLTVL.

The chain uses TRBV5-8 and TRBJ1-2; D uncertain. Trimming removed 4 bases at V and 3 bases at J, with 10 bases between. The CDR3 is made up of 13 amino acids. Germline CDR1 SGHTS, CDR2 YDEGEE. DNA for the CDR3: TGTGCCAGCAGCCCACGGGTGGACTATGGCTACACCTTC. This codes for CASSPRVDYGYTF.

The chain has TRBV7-9 and TRBJ1-2; D ambiguous. Germline CDR1 SEHNR, CDR2 FQNEAQ (reference sequence). V lost 2 bases and J lost 8, with 9 bases in between. The CDR3 loop spans 12 amino acids. In nucleotides, the CDR3 is TGTGCCAGCAGCTTAAGTGGGCCCGGCTACACCTTC. Protein product: CASSLSGPGYTF.

The chain couples TRBV19 to TRBJ1-6; D is undetermined. The V gene lost 7 bases and the J gene lost 8 bases, with 15 bases spanning the gap. Germline CDR1 is LNHDA and CDR2 is SQIVND (reference sequence). The CDR3 contains 14 residues. For the CDR3, the DNA is TGTGCCAGTACTCCGACGGGAGGGTATTCACCCCTCCACTTT. This gives the protein CASTPTGGYSPLHF. The full variable domain, in which reference TRBV19 and TRBJ1-6 provide the parts outside the CDR3, is DGGITQSPKYLFRKEGQNVTLSCEQNLNHDAMYWYRQDPGQGLRLIYYSQIVNDFQKGDIAEGYSVSREKKESFPLTVTSAQKNPTAFYLCASTPTGGYSPLHFGNGTRLTVT.

The chain couples TRBV7-8 to TRBJ2-5; the match to TRBD2 covers 7 bases. The J segment lost 5 bases and the V segment lost 2 bases, leaving 5 bases of the junction unmatched. This CDR3 is 14 amino acids long. Germline assignment: CDR1 SGHVS and CDR2 FQNEAQ. CDR3 amino acids: CASSLTRGRETQYF. CDR3 sequence (DNA): TGTGCCAGCAGCTTAACGCGGGGGAGGGAGACCCAGTACTTC.

The chain recombines TRBV3-1 (or the pseudogene TRBV3-2) with TRBJ2-3, with TRBD1 matching over 9 bases. The CDR3 contains 15 residues. Losses at the gene ends were 5 bases for V and 2 bases for J; bases not matched to a gene: 5. The germline V gene encodes CDR1 LGHDT and CDR2 YNNKEL (reference sequence). CDR3 region: CASSYTGGITDTQYF. CDR3 nucleotide sequence: TGTGCCAGCAGCTACACAGGGGGCATCACAGATACGCAGTATTTT.

This sequence joins TRBV9 and TRBJ2-1, with TRBD2 matching 9 bases. V shed 0 bases and J 10 bases; nucleotides not matched to a gene: 11. The CDR3 has 16 amino acids. Germline CDR1 SGDLS, CDR2 YYNGEE. In DNA form, the CDR3 reads TGTGCCAGCAGCGTAGCTCGTCGACTAGCGGACGGGGAGCAGTTCTTC. Amino acid sequence: CASSVARRLADGEQFF.

The chain combines TRBV3-1 (or the pseudogene TRBV3-2) with TRBJ2-2; TRBD2 is a possible D gene (5 bases). V was trimmed by 8 bases and J by 2 bases, leaving 15 bases between them. CDR3 length equals 15 residues. Germline CDR1 and CDR2: LGHDT and YNNKEL (reference sequence). In DNA form, the CDR3 reads TGTGCCAGCGGCGAGTGGGGAGCTAACACCGGGGAGCTGTTTTTT. As protein: CASGEWGANTGELFF.